The rows below give T cell receptor beta chains drawn from one sample of a study of shared clonotypes between healthy human individuals. The protocol was immunoSEQ multiplex PCR, while the TCRdb copy is restricted to in-frame clones and leaves out a portion. The data hold around 2,100,000 clones, with about 95% observed a single time. Sequencing was carried out using naive CD8+ T cells sorted from blood. Every receptor here comes from a man between 18 and 35 years old in good health. The CDR3 runs from the conserved cysteine through the conserved F or W. The order of the fields is CDR3 length, D gene, V gene, J gene, CDR3 protein, CDR3 DNA. A D gene is named only where the DNA matches it firmly.

14	.	TRBV7-9	TRBJ1-2	CASMGLGSTYGYTF	TGTGCCAGCATGGGTCTGGGGTCGACATATGGCTACACCTTC
14	.	TRBV28	TRBJ1-4	CASSFRLTNEKLFF	TGTGCCAGCAGTTTCAGGTTAACTAATGAAAAACTGTTTTTT
14	.	TRBV19	TRBJ2-7	CASAFSGAAYEQYF	TGTGCCAGTGCCTTTAGTGGAGCAGCCTACGAGCAGTACTTC
16	.	TRBV7-9	TRBJ1-4	CASSNRDTATNEKLFF	TGTGCCAGCAGCAACCGGGACACTGCAACTAATGAAAAACTGTTTTTT
18	TRBD2	TRBV7-8	TRBJ2-2	CASSLELPGLAWGGELFF	TGTGCCAGCAGCTTAGAACTCCCGGGACTAGCCTGGGGCGGGGAGCTGTTTTTT
16	TRBD1	TRBV7-9	TRBJ1-4	CASSSRDRGRLEKLFF	TGTGCCAGCAGCTCTCGGGACAGGGGGCGCTTAGAAAAACTGTTTTTT
15	TRBD1	TRBV5-6	TRBJ1-5	CASSLGTGGFQPQHF	TGTGCCAGCAGCTTGGGGACAGGGGGTTTTCAGCCCCAGCATTTT
12	.	TRBV2	TRBJ2-1	CASRSVVGEQFF	TGTGCCAGCAGATCAGTAGTTGGTGAGCAGTTCTTC
15	.	TRBV6-5	TRBJ2-7	CASSPRGSNSYEQYF	TGTGCCAGCAGCCCCCGCGGGTCCAATTCCTACGAGCAGTACTTC
16	.	TRBV11-3	TRBJ2-1	CASSGIGRSSYNEQFF	TGTGCCAGCAGCGGAATCGGGCGGTCCTCCTACAATGAGCAGTTCTTC
15	TRBD2	TRBV2	TRBJ2-1	CASSEAGPGENEQFF	TGTGCCAGCAGCGAAGCGGGACCCGGGGAGAATGAGCAGTTCTTC
13	.	TRBV25-1	TRBJ2-7	CASSEGNSYEQYF	TGTGCCAGCAGTGAGGGCAACTCCTACGAGCAGTACTTC
14	.	TRBV27	TRBJ1-1	CASSALIANTEAFF	TGTGCCAGCAGTGCCTTAATTGCGAACACTGAAGCTTTCTTT
14	TRBD2	TRBV7-2	TRBJ2-7	CAILREAGPYEQYF	TGTGCCATTCTGAGAGAAGCGGGACCCTACGAGCAGTACTTC
17	.	TRBV6-1	TRBJ2-1	CASSEPTTGIVGNEQFF	TGTGCCAGCAGTGAACCGACCACAGGGATTGTGGGCAATGAGCAGTTCTTC